The next 20 T cell receptor beta chains were all read from a single sample in a study of memory CD4+ T cells and cytomegalovirus serostatus. The table came from immunoSEQ multiplex PCR; TCRdb's copy has only in-frame clones and leaves some out. The table records roughly 67,000 clones, about 76% of them present only once. Single viable CD3+CD4+CD8-CD45RO+ cells were sorted as the memory CD4+ T cells. Sequenced sample: memory CD4+ T cells from blood. The receptors come from an adult in good health and CMV-seropositive.

This chain connects TRBV5-6 to TRBJ2-3, with 15 bases aligning to TRBD2. The CDR3 contains 16 residues. Germline CDR1 SGHDT, CDR2 YYEEEE. The J segment lost 4 bases and the V segment lost 3 bases, leaving 3 bases of the junction unmatched. The CDR3 protein is CASSWGLAGGPDTQYF. DNA for the CDR3: TGTGCCAGCAGCTGGGGACTAGCGGGAGGTCCAGATACGCAGTATTTT.

This chain joins TRBV2 and TRBJ2-6; D is unclear. The CDR3 is 15 amino acids. Germline V lookup: CDR1 SNHLY, CDR2 FYNNEI. Trimming cost V 2 bases and J 0 bases, with 5 bases left between them. CDR3 DNA sequence: TGTGCCAGCAGTGAATTCCACTCTGGGGCCAACGTCCTGACTTTC. The encoded protein is CASSEFHSGANVLTF.

The chain carries TRBV4-2 and TRBJ1-3; D not certain. Germline V gene sequence: CDR1 LGHNA, CDR2 YNFKEQ. CDR3 length: 15 amino acids. The ends were cut back, 1 base at V and 0 bases at J, with 7 bases in the middle. The CDR3 loop is CASSQVISSGNTIYF. For the CDR3, the DNA is TGTGCCAGCAGCCAAGTAATCAGCTCTGGAAACACCATATATTTT.

The chain couples TRBV14 to TRBJ1-1, with D possibly TRBD1 on 6 matching bases. The germline gives CDR1 SGHDN, CDR2 FVKESK. The V and J ends lost 1 base and 4 bases respectively, with 10 bases between them. CDR3 length equals 14 residues. The CDR3 protein is CASSQGTGFTEAFF. The CDR3 DNA follows: TGTGCCAGCAGCCAAGGCACAGGGTTCACTGAAGCTTTCTTT.

The V gene is TRBV2, the J gene TRBJ2-6, with TRBD2 identical over 9 bases. CDR3 length: 19 amino acids. Trimming removed 4 bases from V and 0 bases from J; junction bases left unmatched: 10. Germline values: CDR1 SNHLY, CDR2 FYNNEI. CDR3 DNA: TGTGCCAGCAGTGGAAATCGGGCGGGGGGGACCTCTGGGGCCAACGTCCTGACTTTC. Residues: CASSGNRAGGTSGANVLTF.

This clone has a single count. This rearrangement joins TRBV30 to TRBJ2-5; 7 bases map to TRBD1. V lost 3 bases to trimming and J lost 2 bases; unmatched junction nucleotides: 6. Germline CDR1 and CDR2: GTSNPN and SVGIG (reference sequence). This CDR3 region has 14 residues. CDR3: CAWRRGGEQETQYF. The CDR3 DNA reads TGTGCCTGGAGGCGAGGGGGCGAACAAGAGACCCAGTACTTC. The full variable domain, completed using reference TRBV30 and TRBJ2-5, is SQTIHQWPATLVQPVGSPLSLECTVEGTSNPNLYWYRQAAGRGLQLLFYSVGIGQISSEVPQNLSASRPQDRQFILSSKKLLLSDSGFYLCAWRRGGEQETQYFGPGTRLLVL.

The chain has TRBV13 and TRBJ1-1, with TRBD1 matching over 8 bases. This CDR3 contains 15 residues. The germline CDR1 and CDR2 sequences are PRHDT and FYEKMQ (reference sequence). V lost 8 bases, J lost 0 bases, and 8 bases stayed unmatched. Written as DNA, the CDR3 is TGTGCCAGCCATTTCGCACAGGGGGTGAACACTGAAGCTTTCTTT. It codes for CASHFAQGVNTEAFF.

The V and J genes are TRBV6-1 and TRBJ2-7, with D perhaps TRBD2 (6 bases). Between the trimmed V and J ends, which lost 2 bases and 5 bases, there was a span of 13 bases. The germline V gene has CDR1 MNHNS and CDR2 SASEGT. The CDR3 is made up of 14 amino acids. The CDR3 DNA reads as TGTGCCAGCAGTGAACGCGGGGATGTGAACGAGCAGTACTTC. This translates into CASSERGDVNEQYF.

The V gene is TRBV7-2, the J gene TRBJ1-6; 12 bases map to TRBD1. In germline, CDR1 is SGHTA, CDR2 FQGNSA. This CDR3 region has 17 residues. Germline trimming cut 5 bases from V and 6 bases from J; bases unmatched to any gene: 8. In nucleotides, the CDR3 is TGTGCCAGCAGCGTCGCCGGGACAGGGGGCACTAATTCACCCCTCCACTTT. Translation: CASSVAGTGGTNSPLHF.

The chain combines TRBV5-1 with TRBJ2-7; no firm D call. The CDR3 has 11 residues. Germline V gene data show CDR1 as SGHRS and CDR2 as YFSETQ. Trimming pared 7 bases from V and 5 bases from J, leaving 10 bases between. CDR3 nucleotide sequence: TGCGCCAGCTCCCAGCACGACGAGCAGTACTTC. Protein: CASSQHDEQYF.

The rearrangement joins TRBV6-1 to TRBJ1-4, with D possibly TRBD1 on 5 matching bases. Germline V gene data show CDR1 as MNHNS and CDR2 as SASEGT. V was shortened by 3 bases and J by 0 bases, with 20 bases between the two germline ends. This CDR3 spans 19 amino acids. CDR3 in DNA: TGTGCCAGCAGTGACACTTTCTGGGCTCGGGGGACAACTAATGAAAAACTGTTTTTT. It codes for CASSDTFWARGTTNEKLFF.

This clone was recorded a few times. The rearrangement links TRBV30 to TRBJ1-5, with D possibly being TRBD1 (5 bases). V gave up 2 bases and J gave up 7 bases, with 12 bases separating them. CDR1 and CDR2 (germline): GTSNPN, SVGIG (reference sequence). The CDR3 is 13 residues long. The CDR3 reads CAWSPGGWQPQHF. As DNA, the CDR3 is TGTGCCTGGAGTCCCGGGGGGTGGCAGCCCCAGCATTTT.

The CDR3 DNA follows: TGCGCCAGCAGCTCGGACAGCCACTACGAGCAGTACTTC. Its translation is CASSSDSHYEQYF. The gene calls are TRBV5-1 and TRBJ2-7, with D tentatively TRBD1 (6 bases). This CDR3 is 13 amino acids long. CDR1 SGHRS and CDR2 YFSETQ come from the germline V gene. V lost 3 bases, J lost 3 bases, and 10 bases lay in between.

The V gene is TRBV19, the J gene TRBJ2-7, with TRBD2 matching 8 bases. Germline V gene lookup returns CDR1 LNHDA and CDR2 SQIVND (reference sequence). The CDR3 covers 14 residues. V gave up 2 bases and J gave up 3 bases; unmatched junction bases: 3. The CDR3 sequence: CASSIQAGGYEQYF. The DNA for the CDR3 is TGTGCCAGTAGTATACAGGCGGGGGGCTACGAGCAGTACTTC.

The chain combines TRBV28 with TRBJ1-2, with TRBD1 identical over 10 bases. The trim removed 10 bases at V and 4 bases at J, leaving 18 bases unmatched. The CDR3 sequence is 17 residues long. Germline CDR1 and CDR2: MDHEN and SYDVKM. The CDR3 sequence is CATLRRDRGSRFYGYTF. The CDR3 DNA follows: TGTGCCACCCTCCGCCGGGACAGGGGTTCTCGGTTCTATGGCTACACCTTC.

This clone was recorded a few times. The rearrangement uses TRBV5-1 and TRBJ2-3; TRBD2 is a possible D gene (7 bases). V was cut by 0 bases and J by 2 bases, with 16 bases left in between. The CDR3 is 17 amino acids. Looked up from germline, CDR1 is SGHRS and CDR2 is YFSETQ. The CDR3 sequence is CASSLGQGGGNTDTQYF. CDR3 sequence (DNA): TGCGCCAGCAGCTTGGGCCAGGGAGGGGGTAACACAGATACGCAGTATTTT.

This sequence joins TRBV7-2 and TRBJ1-4, with TRBD1 matching 9 bases. This CDR3 is 13 amino acids long. Germline CDR1 reads SGHTA; CDR2 reads FQGNSA. Trimming cost V 3 bases and J 7 bases; bases outside gene matches: 0. CDR3: CASSLGQGEKLFF. The CDR3 DNA reads TGTGCCAGCAGCTTGGGACAGGGTGAAAAACTGTTTTTT.

The rearrangement uses TRBV29-1 and TRBJ2-1; D might be TRBD2 (5 bases). With 4 bases removed from V and 2 bases from J, the gap between germline ends came to 12 bases. Per the germline V gene, CDR1 is SQVTM and CDR2 is ANQGSEA. The CDR3 loop spans 14 amino acids. The CDR3 reads CSVVEDFAYNEQFF. CDR3 DNA sequence: TGCAGCGTTGTAGAGGACTTCGCCTACAATGAGCAGTTCTTC.

The chain uses TRBV28 and TRBJ1-5; the D gene is possibly TRBD1 (5 bases). Germline values: CDR1 MDHEN, CDR2 SYDVKM. This CDR3 contains 15 residues. V was trimmed by 5 bases and J by 5 bases, leaving 16 bases between them. CDR3 sequence: CASSTTWGVYQPQHF. In DNA form, the CDR3 reads TGTGCCAGCAGTACTACCTGGGGGGTTTATCAGCCCCAGCATTTT.

The chain uses TRBV15 and TRBJ2-3; no clear D. Deletions cut 9 bases from V and 2 bases from J, with 6 bases between. Germline V gives CDR1 LNHNV, CDR2 YYDKDF (reference sequence). CDR3 length: 11 amino acids. For the CDR3, the DNA is TGTGCCACACTTTACACAGATACGCAGTATTTT. It specifies CATLYTDTQYF.